The text below deals with one T cell receptor (beta chain). Germline V gives CDR1 ENHRY, CDR2 SYGVKD. The CDR3 consists of 15 residues. V shed 5 bases and J shed 1 base, with 11 bases lying between them. This sample was taken from a study of T cell changes during pregnancy in multiple sclerosis. Data came from immunoSEQ multiplex PCR; TCRdb stores just in-frame clones and leaves some out. The data hold tens of thousands of clones, with around 93% observed a single time. This TCR came from a female donor with multiple sclerosis, enrolled in a pregnancy study. This rearrangement joins TRBV10-3 to TRBJ1-4; D is undetermined. The sample here was peripheral blood, taken in the first trimester of pregnancy. The CDR3 sequence is CAISSGMLTNEKLFF. The CDR3 DNA sequence: TGTGCCATCAGTAGCGGCATGTTAACTAATGAAAAACTGTTTTTT.